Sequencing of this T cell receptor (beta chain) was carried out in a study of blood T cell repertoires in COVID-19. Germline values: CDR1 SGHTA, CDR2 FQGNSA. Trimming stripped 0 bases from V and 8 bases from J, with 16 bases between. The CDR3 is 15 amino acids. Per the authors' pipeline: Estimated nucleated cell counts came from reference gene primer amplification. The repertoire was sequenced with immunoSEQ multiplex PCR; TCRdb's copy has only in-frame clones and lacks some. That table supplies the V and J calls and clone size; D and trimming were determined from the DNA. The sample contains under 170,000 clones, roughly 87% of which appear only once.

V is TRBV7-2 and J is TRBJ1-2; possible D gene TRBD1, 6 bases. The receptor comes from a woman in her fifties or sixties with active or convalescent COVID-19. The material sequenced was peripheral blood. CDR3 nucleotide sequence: TGTGCCAGCAGCTTAGCGGTTTCAGGGGCGGCCGGCTACACCTTC. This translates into CASSLAVSGAAGYTF.